The 5 T cell receptor beta chains listed next were all sequenced from one sample in a study of T cells after yellow fever vaccination. TCRdb reprocessed the 5' RACE reads with MiXCR, giving one entry per CDR3 protein. The sample lists hundreds of thousands of distinct CDR3 sequences, about 14% occurring once. The sequenced sample was PBMCs, obtained on the day of the yellow fever booster vaccination. The receptors come from a man under 40 who received the YFV17D yellow fever vaccine.

This clonotype was seen a handful of times. The rearrangement uses TRBV7-2 and TRBJ1-4, with D possibly matching TRBD1 (6 bases). Trimming took 0 bases from V and 6 from J, leaving 11 bases between them. Germline loops: CDR1 SGHTA, CDR2 FQGNSA. The CDR3 extends over 15 amino acids. The CDR3 reads CASSLAFGGDEKLFF. The CDR3 DNA reads as TGTGCCAGCAGCTTAGCGTTCGGGGGCGATGAAAAACTGTTTTTT. The variable domain in full, with the rest retrieved from reference TRBV7-2 and TRBJ1-4, is GAGVSQSPSNKVTEKGKDVELRCDPISGHTALYWYRQSLGQGLEFLIYFQGNSAPDKSGLPSDRFSAERTGGSVSTLTIQRTQQEDSAVYLCASSLAFGGDEKLFFGSGTQLSVL.

V gene TRBV7-9 combines with J gene TRBJ2-3; D call uncertain. The CDR3 totals 13 residues. The V gene lost 3 bases and the J gene lost 6 bases, with 10 bases spanning the gap. Germline-derived CDR1 and CDR2 are SEHNR and FQNEAQ (reference sequence). The CDR3 DNA sequence: TGTGCCAGCAGCTTTTTCCCTTCGGATACGCAGTATTTT. Amino acid sequence: CASSFFPSDTQYF.

This clonotype was seen only a few times. The chain uses TRBV7-9 and TRBJ2-7; D remains unclear. The germline gives CDR1 SEHNR, CDR2 FQNEAQ (reference sequence). The CDR3 totals 14 residues. With 1 base removed from V and 2 bases from J, the gap between germline ends came to 9 bases. This CDR3 reads CASSLVPLAYEQYF. As DNA, the CDR3 is TGTGCCAGCAGCTTAGTTCCGTTGGCCTACGAGCAGTACTTC. Supplemented by reference TRBV7-9 and TRBJ2-7, the full variable domain reads DTGVSQNPRHKITKRGQNVTFRCDPISEHNRLYWYRQTLGQGPEFLTYFQNEAQLEKSRLLSDRFSAERPKGSFSTLEIQRTEQGDSAMYLCASSLVPLAYEQYFGPGTRLTVT.

The V gene is TRBV11-2, the J gene TRBJ2-1, with 11 bases aligning to TRBD2. The CDR3 spans 18 residues. V trimming: 2 bases; J trimming: 7 bases; junction bases outside the gene matches: 13. Germline values: CDR1 SGHAT, CDR2 FQNNGV. CDR3 in amino acids: CASSLTSGSDLTSNEQFF. The CDR3 DNA follows: TGTGCCAGCAGCTTAACTAGCGGGAGTGACCTAACGTCAAATGAGCAGTTCTTC.

This clonotype was counted only a few times. The genes are TRBV20-1 and TRBJ2-1; 14 nucleotides align to TRBD2. The CDR3 consists of 19 residues. Trimming took 0 bases from V and 10 from J; bases not matched to a gene: 17. Germline-derived CDR1 and CDR2 are DFQATT and SNEGSKA (reference sequence). This chain's CDR3 is CSARDGRTSGRTTGGEQFF. The CDR3 bases are TGCAGTGCTAGAGATGGGAGGACTAGCGGGAGGACGACCGGGGGAGAGCAGTTCTTC.